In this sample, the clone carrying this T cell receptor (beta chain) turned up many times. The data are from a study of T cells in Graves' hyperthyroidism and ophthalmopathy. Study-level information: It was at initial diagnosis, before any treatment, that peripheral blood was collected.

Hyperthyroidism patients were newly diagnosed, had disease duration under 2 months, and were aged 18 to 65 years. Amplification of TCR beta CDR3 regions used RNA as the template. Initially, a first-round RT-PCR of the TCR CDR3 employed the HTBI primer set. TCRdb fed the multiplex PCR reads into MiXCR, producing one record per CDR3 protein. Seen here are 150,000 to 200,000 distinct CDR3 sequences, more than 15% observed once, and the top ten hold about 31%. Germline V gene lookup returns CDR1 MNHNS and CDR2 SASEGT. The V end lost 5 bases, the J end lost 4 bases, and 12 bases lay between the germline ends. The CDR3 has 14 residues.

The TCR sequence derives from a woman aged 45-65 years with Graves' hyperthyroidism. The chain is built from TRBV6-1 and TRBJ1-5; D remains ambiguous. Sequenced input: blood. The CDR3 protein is CASSYESGNQPQHF. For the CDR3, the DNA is TGTGCCAGCAGTTATGAGTCAGGAAATCAGCCCCAGCATTTT.